The 28 T cell receptor beta chains below were found in one sample sequenced in a study of T cell changes during pregnancy in multiple sclerosis. Data came from immunoSEQ multiplex PCR; TCRdb stores just in-frame clones and leaves some out. Of about 69,000 clones listed, 91% are singletons. The sequencing used CD4+ T cells from peripheral blood mononuclear cells, collected in the third trimester of pregnancy. These receptors were taken from a female donor in good health, enrolled as a control in a pregnancy study.

This clone has a single count. This chain connects TRBV9 to TRBJ1-1, with 9 bases aligning to TRBD1. There are 15 residues in the CDR3. Germline V gives CDR1 SGDLS, CDR2 YYNGEE. With V trimmed by 0 bases and J by 7 bases, 7 bases remained unmatched. The CDR3 protein is CASSVELQGAVEAFF. The CDR3 nucleotides are TGTGCCAGCAGCGTAGAATTACAGGGGGCGGTTGAAGCTTTCTTT.

The J gene is TRBJ1-1, the V gene TRBV4-2; D not resolved. The CDR3 runs 14 residues. The germline V gene has CDR1 LGHNA and CDR2 YNFKEQ. Trimming cost V 3 bases and J 8 bases, with 16 bases left between them. Here the CDR3 reads CASSQLVGREEAFF. For the CDR3, the DNA is TGTGCCAGCAGCCAGCTCGTCGGGCGGGAGGAAGCTTTCTTT.

V usage is TRBV30 and J usage is TRBJ2-5, with TRBD1 identical over 9 bases. V was clipped by 4 bases and J by 5 bases; unmatched bases: 5. The CDR3 is 13 residues long. Germline CDR1 is GTSNPN and CDR2 is SVGIG (reference sequence). The CDR3 nucleotides are TGTGCCTGGAATAGACAGGGGGTTGAGACCCAGTACTTC. Translation gives CAWNRQGVETQYF.

The rearrangement uses TRBV7-6 and TRBJ1-6; no definite D call. V shed 8 bases and J shed 8 bases, with 16 bases lying between them. Germline V lookup: CDR1 SGHVS, CDR2 FNYEAQ. The CDR3 extends over 14 amino acids. The CDR3 here is CASGHTVTDSPLHF. Written as DNA, the CDR3 is TGTGCCAGCGGGCATACGGTAACGGATTCACCCCTCCACTTT.

The chain uses TRBV7-2 and TRBJ2-5; no definite D call. The CDR3 contains 12 residues. Germline-derived CDR1 and CDR2 are SGHTA and FQGNSA. V lost 5 bases and J 2 bases, leaving 6 bases between the germline ends. CDR3 sequence: CASSPYQETQYF. DNA of the CDR3: TGTGCCAGCAGCCCCTATCAAGAGACCCAGTACTTC.

This clone was observed a single time. The CDR3, as DNA: TGTGCCAGCAGCGTTGGACAGGTTTACAATGAGCAGTTCTTC. Protein product: CASSVGQVYNEQFF. This chain connects TRBV9 to TRBJ2-1; 7 bases line up with TRBD1. The V gene's germline CDR1 is SGDLS and CDR2 YYNGEE. The V gene end was trimmed by 2 bases and the J gene end by 4 bases; junction bases not matched to a gene: 3. CDR3 size: 14 residues.

The rearrangement joins TRBV25-1 to TRBJ1-2; no firm D call. The ends were cut back, 3 bases at V and 4 bases at J, with 12 bases in the middle. CDR1 is MGHDK and CDR2 is SYGVNS in the germline V gene. This CDR3 spans 14 amino acids. The CDR3 is CASSDWREPYGYTF. The CDR3 nucleotides read TGTGCCAGCAGTGACTGGAGGGAACCCTATGGCTACACCTTC.

The chain recombines TRBV20-1 with TRBJ2-5, with D possibly TRBD2 on 6 matching bases. Per the germline V gene, CDR1 is DFQATT and CDR2 is SNEGSKA (reference sequence). The CDR3 spans 11 residues. V lost 7 bases and J 5 bases, leaving 11 bases between the germline ends. This CDR3 reads CSDGGSETQYF. For the CDR3, the DNA is TGCAGTGACGGGGGATCGGAGACCCAGTACTTC.

The V and J genes are TRBV4-3 and TRBJ1-5, with 7 bases identical to TRBD1. J lost 5 bases, V lost 0 bases, and 4 bases had no gene match. This CDR3 comprises 15 residues. Germline CDR1 reads LGHNA; CDR2 reads YSLEER. CDR3 coding DNA: TGCGCCAGCAGCCAAGAATTCGACAGGGATCAGCCCCAGCATTTT. This encodes CASSQEFDRDQPQHF.

The rearrangement links TRBV5-4 to TRBJ1-4, with 11 bases lining up with TRBD1. V was clipped by 4 bases and J by 3 bases; unmatched bases: 5. There are 16 residues in the CDR3. Germline assignment: CDR1 SGHNT and CDR2 YYREEE (reference sequence). The CDR3 loop reads CASSHGQGAANEKLFF. The CDR3 DNA reads TGTGCCAGCAGCCATGGACAGGGGGCTGCTAATGAAAAACTGTTTTTT.

The chain is built from TRBV5-1 and TRBJ1-1, with unresolved D. CDR1 and CDR2 from the germline V gene are SGHRS and YFSETQ. Trimming pared 7 bases from V and 1 base from J, leaving 11 bases between. The CDR3 contains 13 residues. The CDR3 sequence: CASWVGPNTEAFF. The DNA for the CDR3 is TGCGCCAGCTGGGTTGGGCCGAACACTGAAGCTTTCTTT.

This chain joins TRBV30 and TRBJ2-3; D may be TRBD2 (6 bases). This CDR3 has 17 residues. Trimming took off 3 bases at V and 0 bases at J, with 19 bases between the two ends. CDR1 and CDR2 from the germline V gene are GTSNPN and SVGIG (reference sequence). For the CDR3, the DNA is TGTGCCTGGAGCCCACGTTGGGGGGAACCTAGCACAGATACGCAGTATTTT. As protein: CAWSPRWGEPSTDTQYF.

This sequence joins TRBV7-9 and TRBJ1-2, with a weak D call TRBD1 (6 bases). CDR3 length equals 15 residues. The germline V and J ends were trimmed by 4 bases and 7 bases, with 19 bases remaining between them. CDR1 is SEHNR, CDR2 FQNEAQ, per germline (reference sequence). DNA for the CDR3: TGTGCCAGCAGCTGGAAGACAGGCGTTGGGGGTGGCTACACCTTC. Translating gives CASSWKTGVGGGYTF. The entire variable domain, with the rest obtained from reference TRBV7-9 and TRBJ1-2, is as follows: DTGVSQNPRHKITKRGQNVTFRCDPISEHNRLYWYRQTLGQGPEFLTYFQNEAQLEKSRLLSDRFSAERPKGSFSTLEIQRTEQGDSAMYLCASSWKTGVGGGYTFGSGTRLTVV.

The genes are TRBV5-1 and TRBJ1-4; TRBD1 might be the D (5 bases). The CDR3 loop spans 14 amino acids. Germline-derived CDR1 and CDR2 are SGHRS and YFSETQ. V lost 0 bases and J 5 bases, leaving 8 bases between the germline ends. The CDR3: CASSLGGPNEKLFF. Written as DNA, the CDR3 is TGCGCCAGCAGCTTGGGGGGCCCGAATGAAAAACTGTTTTTT.

In DNA, the CDR3 is TGTGCCAGCAGCTCCGGTCGGGACAGGGGGTTAAACACTGAAGCTTTCTTT. Translation: CASSSGRDRGLNTEAFF. The chain employs TRBV5-4 and TRBJ1-1; 11 bases line up with TRBD1. Trimming took 3 bases from V and 2 from J; bases not matched to a gene: 9. CDR1 and CDR2 (germline): SGHNT, YYREEE (reference sequence). CDR3 length equals 17 residues.

This CDR3 is CASSMEYNEQFF. CDR3 coding DNA: TGTGCCAGTAGTATGGAGTACAATGAGCAGTTCTTC. V and J are TRBV19 and TRBJ2-1; D remains ambiguous. Trimming stripped 3 bases from V and 4 bases from J, with 4 bases between. This CDR3 has 12 residues. The germline V gene has CDR1 LNHDA and CDR2 SQIVND (reference sequence).

This chain uses TRBV9 with TRBJ2-5; 9 nucleotides align to TRBD1. Germline assignment: CDR1 SGDLS and CDR2 YYNGEE. The CDR3 contains 14 residues. Trimming at V came to 4 bases and at J to 2 bases, leaving 3 bases not matched to a gene. The CDR3 spells CASSPDRGQETQYF. The CDR3, as DNA: TGTGCCAGCAGCCCGGACAGGGGACAAGAGACCCAGTACTTC.

The rearrangement joins TRBV23-1 to TRBJ2-7, with D perhaps matching TRBD2 (5 bases). TRBV23-1 falls under the ORF class, with uncertain function. This CDR3 has 13 residues. CDR3 sequence (DNA): TGCGGGAATAGGTATAGAAGGAGGAGGGAGCAGTACTTC. Translated, it gives CGNRYRRRREQYF.

The chain carries TRBV18 and TRBJ1-1, with 7 bases aligning to TRBD1. V trimming: 5 bases; J trimming: 1 base; junction bases outside the gene matches: 1. Germline V lookup: CDR1 KGHSH, CDR2 LQKENI. The CDR3 sequence is 13 residues long. This CDR3 is CASSGDRNTEAFF. In DNA, the CDR3 is TGTGCCAGCTCAGGGGACAGGAACACTGAAGCTTTCTTT.

The chain couples TRBV5-1 to TRBJ1-1, with TRBD1 matching 7 bases. The CDR3 spans 13 residues. With 3 bases clipped from V and 5 bases from J, the junction kept 4 bases outside the gene matches. Germline V gives CDR1 SGHRS, CDR2 YFSETQ. The CDR3 nucleotides read TGCGCCAGCAGCTATGACAGGGTGACTGAAGCTTTCTTT. Protein sequence: CASSYDRVTEAFF.

The chain recombines TRBV9 with TRBJ1-1, with D possibly being TRBD1 (5 bases). This CDR3 has 12 residues. Germline lookup yields CDR1 SGDLS and CDR2 YYNGEE. V was cut by 3 bases and J by 3 bases, with 6 bases left in between. CDR3 protein: CASSGRDTEAFF. CDR3 nucleotides: TGTGCCAGCAGCGGCAGGGACACTGAAGCTTTCTTT. The variable domain in full, with the rest retrieved from reference TRBV9 and TRBJ1-1, is DSGVTQTPKHLITATGQRVTLRCSPRSGDLSVYWYQQSLDQGLQFLIQYYNGEERAKGNILERFSAQQFPDLHSELNLSSLELGDSALYFCASSGRDTEAFFGQGTRLTVV.

V usage is TRBV10-3 and J usage is TRBJ2-1, with TRBD1 identical over 9 bases. V lost 2 bases to trimming and J lost 4 bases; unmatched junction nucleotides: 9. CDR1 is ENHRY, CDR2 SYGVKD, per germline. This CDR3 comprises 17 residues. The CDR3 DNA reads TGTGCCATCAGTGAGACAGGGGGCACTCCCAAATACAATGAGCAGTTCTTC. It codes for CAISETGGTPKYNEQFF.

The chain carries TRBV30 and TRBJ1-4, with 9 nucleotides matching TRBD1. CDR3 length: 13 residues. CDR1 and CDR2 (germline): GTSNPN, SVGIG (reference sequence). J lost 7 bases, V lost 2 bases, and 2 bases had no gene match. CDR3 residues: CAWSPTGGEKLFF. As DNA, the CDR3 is TGTGCCTGGAGTCCGACAGGGGGTGAAAAACTGTTTTTT.

This clone was detected once. The CDR3 spells CASRPDTATGELFF. The CDR3 region has the DNA TGTGCCAGCAGACCCGACACGGCCACCGGGGAGCTGTTTTTT. The rearrangement links TRBV2 to TRBJ2-2; D uncertain. Germline CDR1 is SNHLY and CDR2 is FYNNEI. The CDR3 runs 14 residues. V dropped 6 bases and J dropped 4 bases, with 12 bases sitting between them.

J is TRBJ1-6 and V is TRBV14, with D possibly TRBD1 on 5 matching bases. CDR1 and CDR2 from the germline V gene are SGHDN and FVKESK. V was trimmed by 5 bases and J by 11 bases, leaving 16 bases between them. The CDR3 spans 14 residues. DNA for the CDR3: TGTGCCAGCAGCGGATGGACCGGAGGGGCACCCCTCCACTTT. Residues: CASSGWTGGAPLHF.

CDR3 region: CASSLGGGNYEQYF. Written as DNA, the CDR3 is TGTGCCAGCAGCTTAGGCGGGGGGAACTACGAGCAGTACTTC. This chain uses TRBV7-2 with TRBJ2-7, with 8 bases that match TRBD2. The CDR3 sequence is 14 residues long. Germline values: CDR1 SGHTA, CDR2 FQGNSA. Trimming removed 1 base from V and 3 bases from J; junction bases left unmatched: 2.

This clone was counted between two and nine times. The chain combines TRBV15 with TRBJ1-1; TRBD1 is a possible D gene (6 bases). Germline-derived CDR1 and CDR2 are LNHNV and YYDKDF (reference sequence). The CDR3 is made up of 15 amino acids. The V and J ends lost 1 base and 4 bases respectively, with 13 bases between them. CDR3 sequence: CATSRATQGSTEAFF. For the CDR3, the DNA is TGTGCCACCAGCAGAGCTACACAGGGAAGCACTGAAGCTTTCTTT.

This chain connects TRBV7-2 to TRBJ1-2; D unclear. The CDR3 has 13 residues. Trimming shortened V by 3 bases and J by 2 bases, and 7 bases separated the two germline ends. CDR1 and CDR2 from the germline V gene are SGHTA and FQGNSA. The CDR3 nucleotides read TGTGCCAGCAGCTTCACCACAAACTATGGCTACACCTTC. Translation gives CASSFTTNYGYTF.